Following are 21 T cell receptor beta chains from one sample sequenced in a study of identical twins. In TCRdb, the 5' RACE reads were re-called with MiXCR into one record per CDR3 protein. Of fewer than 250,000 distinct CDR3 sequences detected, 6% to 8% appear once; the ten largest clones hold under 7%. The same specimen was also included in a second study, on yellow fever vaccine responses in identical twins.

Sequenced material: CD8+ T cells sorted from blood. These receptors were taken from a woman aged 18 to 35 in good health.

This clonotype was seen only a few times. One junction end does not reproduce the germline sequence, and a read error may be involved. This rearrangement joins TRBV20-1 to TRBJ1-3; no firm D call. The CDR3 is 14 residues long. From germline, CDR1 is DFQATT and CDR2 SNEGSKA (reference sequence). CDR3 sequence reads: CSARLTISGNTIYF. The CDR3 nucleotides read TGCAGTGCTCGCCTGACGATATCTGGAAACACCATCTATTTT.

This clonotype was seen more than once but under ten times. V is TRBV12-3 or TRBV12-4 and J is TRBJ2-7, with D tentatively TRBD2 (6 bases). The CDR3 is 14 residues long. V gave up 6 bases and J gave up 0 bases, with 12 bases separating them. The CDR3 DNA reads as TGTGCCAGCAGGGTGGCCGGGAGCTCCTACGAGCAGTACTTC. This sequence encodes CASRVAGSSYEQYF.

This clonotype was recorded at least ten times. This chain uses TRBV6-5 with TRBJ2-7; TRBD1 is a possible D gene (5 bases). The CDR3 extends over 15 amino acids. In germline, CDR1 is MNHEY, CDR2 SVGAGI. V shed 0 bases and J shed 2 bases, with 11 bases lying between them. DNA for the CDR3: TGTGCCAGCAGTTACTCGACGCAGGGCCCCTACGAGCAGTACTTC. It yields the protein CASSYSTQGPYEQYF.

This clonotype has at least ten counts. J is TRBJ2-2 and V is TRBV20-1; 7 bases align to TRBD1. There are 16 residues in the CDR3. Trimming removed 2 bases from V and 3 bases from J; junction bases left unmatched: 9. Germline V gene lookup returns CDR1 DFQATT and CDR2 SNEGSKA (reference sequence). The DNA for the CDR3 is TGCAGTGCTAGACCCCCGTCAGGGGGAGACACCGGGGAGCTGTTTTTT. This sequence encodes CSARPPSGGDTGELFF.

This clonotype was counted ten times or more. This chain connects TRBV3-1 to TRBJ2-1; D is perhaps TRBD1 or TRBD2 (5 bases each). This CDR3 contains 17 residues. Germline V CDR1 and CDR2: LGHDT, YNNKEL (reference sequence). The V gene lost 3 bases and the J gene lost 3 bases, with 18 bases spanning the gap. CDR3 region: CASSHPFGTTNYNEQFF. CDR3 bases: TGTGCCAGCAGCCATCCATTCGGGACCACGAACTACAATGAGCAGTTCTTC.

The rearrangement uses TRBV3-1 and TRBJ2-1; possibly TRBD2 for D (5 bases). Per the germline V gene, CDR1 is LGHDT and CDR2 is YNNKEL (reference sequence). CDR3 length: 16 residues. V was clipped by 0 bases and J by 4 bases, with 13 bases between them. CDR3 sequence reads: CASSQDQAGGYNEQFF. The CDR3 DNA follows: TGTGCCAGCAGCCAAGATCAGGCCGGCGGGTACAATGAGCAGTTCTTC.

The chain is built from TRBV28 and TRBJ2-1; 13 bases match TRBD2. CDR3 size: 15 residues. CDR1 MDHEN and CDR2 SYDVKM come from the germline V gene. Trimming cost V 5 bases and J 8 bases; bases outside gene matches: 6. The CDR3 reads CASSVGLAGVDEQFF. CDR3 DNA sequence: TGTGCCAGCAGTGTAGGACTAGCGGGAGTTGATGAGCAGTTCTTC. The full variable domain, its missing parts supplied by reference TRBV28 and TRBJ2-1, is DVKVTQSSRYLVKRTGEKVFLECVQDMDHENMFWYRQDPGLGLRLIYFSYDVKMKEKGDIPEGYSVSREKKERFSLILESASTNQTSMYLCASSVGLAGVDEQFFGPGTRLTVL.

The table lists this clonotype with a few counts. This rearrangement joins TRBV2 to TRBJ2-1; D is ambiguous. The V gene's germline CDR1 is SNHLY and CDR2 FYNNEI. The CDR3 contains 17 residues. The V end was cut by 2 bases, the J end by 0 bases, with 14 bases between. CDR3 amino acids: CASSEKPTDSSYNEQFF. As DNA, the CDR3 is TGTGCCAGCAGTGAAAAGCCCACAGATAGCTCCTACAATGAGCAGTTCTTC.

The chain recombines TRBV7-9 with TRBJ2-2; D possibly corresponds to TRBD1 (6 bases). V was trimmed by 3 bases and J by 2 bases, leaving 13 bases between them. The germline CDR1 and CDR2 sequences are SEHNR and FQNEAQ (reference sequence). The CDR3 is 16 amino acids. CDR3 nucleotide sequence: TGTGCCAGCAGCTTCCCGAGGGACACTAACACCGGGGAGCTGTTTTTT. This codes for CASSFPRDTNTGELFF. The variable domain in full, with the rest retrieved from reference TRBV7-9 and TRBJ2-2, is DTGVSQNPRHKITKRGQNVTFRCDPISEHNRLYWYRQTLGQGPEFLTYFQNEAQLEKSRLLSDRFSAERPKGSFSTLEIQRTEQGDSAMYLCASSFPRDTNTGELFFGEGSRLTVL.

The table lists this clonotype with a few counts. The chain links TRBV5-5 to TRBJ2-3; no clear D. Between the trimmed V and J ends, which lost 1 base and 2 bases, there was a span of 14 bases. The CDR3 has 16 amino acids. Germline CDR1 is SGHKS and CDR2 is YYEKEE (reference sequence). The CDR3 sequence is CASSLPTSPATDTQYF. The CDR3 nucleotides are TGTGCCAGCAGCTTGCCAACATCCCCTGCCACAGATACGCAGTATTTT.

In nucleotides, the CDR3 is TGTGCCAGCAGCGAAACAGGGTACACTGAAGCTTTCTTT. It codes for CASSETGYTEAFF. The rearrangement uses TRBV7-9 and TRBJ1-1; D might be TRBD1 (6 bases). This CDR3 has 13 residues. Trimming took off 5 bases at V and 3 bases at J, with 10 bases between the two ends. The germline CDR1 and CDR2 sequences are SEHNR and FQNEAQ (reference sequence).

The V and J genes are TRBV20-1 and TRBJ2-1, with 12 positions matching TRBD2. Trimming took 0 bases from V and 0 from J; bases not matched to a gene: 3. The germline V gene has CDR1 DFQATT and CDR2 SNEGSKA (reference sequence). This CDR3 is 17 amino acids long. CDR3 nucleotides: TGCAGTGCTAGAGACAGGACTAGCGGGGCCTCCTACAATGAGCAGTTCTTC. Its protein is CSARDRTSGASYNEQFF.

The chain has TRBV7-2 and TRBJ2-1; 15 positions agree with TRBD2. The germline CDR1 and CDR2 sequences are SGHTA and FQGNSA. The CDR3 has 17 amino acids. J lost 6 bases, V lost 0 bases, and 3 bases had no gene match. The CDR3: CASSLAWTSGRANEQFF. CDR3 nucleotides: TGTGCCAGCAGCTTAGCTTGGACTAGCGGGAGGGCCAATGAGCAGTTCTTC. The full variable domain, in which reference TRBV7-2 and TRBJ2-1 provide the parts outside the CDR3, is GAGVSQSPSNKVTEKGKDVELRCDPISGHTALYWYRQSLGQGLEFLIYFQGNSAPDKSGLPSDRFSAERTGGSVSTLTIQRTQQEDSAVYLCASSLAWTSGRANEQFFGPGTRLTVL.

V and J are TRBV6-1 and TRBJ2-1; 10 positions match TRBD1. This CDR3 comprises 16 residues. V shed 4 bases and J 5 bases; nucleotides not matched to a gene: 8. Germline V gene sequence: CDR1 MNHNS, CDR2 SASEGT. CDR3 sequence (DNA): TGTGCCAGCAGTGCCTTACCGGGACAGGGGAACAATGAGCAGTTCTTC. Protein product: CASSALPGQGNNEQFF.

This clonotype was seen only a few times. The V call is TRBV5-1, the J call TRBJ2-1; 9 positions match TRBD2. This CDR3 spans 16 amino acids. The ends lost 0 bases at V and 4 bases at J; junction bases unmatched: 5. Germline V lookup: CDR1 SGHRS, CDR2 YFSETQ. This chain's CDR3 is CASSLEGGGAYNEQFF. DNA of the CDR3: TGCGCCAGCAGCTTGGAAGGCGGGGGGGCTTACAATGAGCAGTTCTTC.

This clonotype was recorded at least ten times. The chain links TRBV12-3 or TRBV12-4 to TRBJ2-7; no reliable D call. The length of the CDR3 is 12 residues. Trimming stripped 5 bases from V and 4 bases from J, with 9 bases between. In DNA form, the CDR3 reads TGTGCCAGCAGTCCTAGTAGGTACGAGCAGTACTTC. Translating it yields CASSPSRYEQYF.

A few counts support this clonotype. The chain employs TRBV6-1 and TRBJ2-7; 11 bases line up with TRBD2. The CDR3 has 13 residues. Germline CDR1 is MNHNS and CDR2 is SASEGT. CDR3 DNA sequence: TGTGCTACGAAACTAGCGGGAGCCTACGAGCAGTACTTC. Amino acid sequence: CATKLAGAYEQYF.

This sequence joins TRBV20-1 and TRBJ2-1, with D tentatively TRBD1 or TRBD2 (6 bases each). Deletions cut 0 bases from V and 3 bases from J, with 15 bases between. CDR1 and CDR2 from the germline V gene are DFQATT and SNEGSKA (reference sequence). The CDR3 has 16 amino acids. The CDR3 loop is CSARDTGGPSYNEQFF. The CDR3 nucleotides are TGCAGTGCTAGAGATACCGGGGGCCCCAGCTACAATGAGCAGTTCTTC.

The chain joins TRBV5-6 to TRBJ2-2; 8 positions match TRBD1. CDR3 length: 15 amino acids. Germline CDR1 reads SGHDT; CDR2 reads YYEEEE. Trimming cost V 2 bases and J 4 bases; bases outside gene matches: 4. In nucleotides, the CDR3 is TGTGCCAGCAGCTTCGGGACAGGCCCCACCGGGGAGCTGTTTTTT. Translation: CASSFGTGPTGELFF. Looking up the rest from reference TRBV5-6 and TRBJ2-2 gives the full variable domain: DAGVTQSPTHLIKTRGQQVTLRCSPKSGHDTVSWYQQALGQGPQFIFQYYEEEERQRGNFPDRFSGHQFPNYSSELNVNALLLGDSALYLCASSFGTGPTGELFFGEGSRLTVL.

The chain has TRBV24-1 and TRBJ1-1; 7 positions match TRBD1. This CDR3 contains 13 residues. Germline V gene lookup returns CDR1 KGHDR and CDR2 SFDVKD. With 7 bases clipped from V and 6 bases from J, the junction kept 7 bases outside the gene matches. This chain's CDR3 is CATRETGPSEAFF. The DNA of the CDR3 is TGTGCCACCAGAGAGACAGGGCCCTCTGAAGCTTTCTTT.

This clonotype was seen at least ten times. The chain recombines TRBV29-1 with TRBJ1-2; 7 bases fit TRBD1. CDR3 length: 16 residues. The germline CDR1 and CDR2 sequences are SQVTM and ANQGSEA. After removal of 4 bases from V and 1 base from J, the junction contained 12 bases not matched to a gene. CDR3 loop: CSVVWDSLSVNYGYTF. CDR3 DNA sequence: TGCAGCGTTGTGTGGGACAGCCTGAGCGTTAACTATGGCTACACCTTC.